These 29 T cell receptor beta chains originate from one sample sequenced in a study of blood T cell repertoires in COVID-19. The repertoire was sequenced with immunoSEQ multiplex PCR; TCRdb's copy has only in-frame clones and lacks some. The data show about 34,000 clones, 88% seen once. Material: peripheral blood. All receptors come from a man aged 55 to 70 with active COVID-19.

The chain links TRBV18 to TRBJ2-2; 9 bases are shared with TRBD2. The germline gives CDR1 KGHSH, CDR2 LQKENI. The CDR3 sequence is 17 residues long. V was pared by 0 bases and J by 4 bases, with 6 bases of the junction left unmatched. Written as DNA, the CDR3 is TGTGCCAGCTCACCACCGGGACTAGCCCGGGGCACCGGGGAGCTGTTTTTT. It specifies CASSPPGLARGTGELFF. Full variable domain (outside the CDR3, taken from reference TRBV18 and TRBJ2-2): NAGVMQNPRHLVRRRGQEARLRCSPMKGHSHVYWYRQLPEEGLKFMVYLQKENIIDESGMPKERFSAEFPKEGPSILRIQQVVRGDSAAYFCASSPPGLARGTGELFFGEGSRLTVL.

The gene calls are TRBV5-1 and TRBJ1-1; 10 bases fit TRBD1. CDR3 length: 16 residues. Per germline, CDR1 SGHRS and CDR2 YFSETQ. Losses at the gene ends were 5 bases for V and 4 bases for J; bases not matched to a gene: 11. Here the CDR3 reads CASRETGGAFPTEAFF. The CDR3 DNA reads as TGCGCCAGCAGAGAGACAGGGGGCGCTTTCCCCACTGAAGCTTTCTTT.

The gene calls are TRBV18 and TRBJ2-5, with 10 bases lining up with TRBD2. V shed 3 bases and J 2 bases; nucleotides not matched to a gene: 3. The V gene's germline CDR1 is KGHSH and CDR2 LQKENI. The CDR3 totals 15 residues. In nucleotides, the CDR3 is TGTGCCAGCTCACCCGGACTAGCGGTACAAGAGACCCAGTACTTC. Protein product: CASSPGLAVQETQYF.

The chain carries TRBV7-9 and TRBJ1-1; 7 bases match TRBD1. CDR3 size: 16 residues. Losses at the gene ends were 5 bases for V and 1 base for J; bases not matched to a gene: 10. Germline lookup yields CDR1 SEHNR and CDR2 FQNEAQ (reference sequence). The CDR3 protein is CASSSLGRQGNTEAFF. Here the CDR3 DNA reads TGTGCCAGCAGCAGCTTAGGAAGACAGGGGAACACTGAAGCTTTCTTT. Full variable domain (outside the CDR3, taken from reference TRBV7-9 and TRBJ1-1): DTGVSQNPRHKITKRGQNVTFRCDPISEHNRLYWYRQTLGQGPEFLTYFQNEAQLEKSRLLSDRFSAERPKGSFSTLEIQRTEQGDSAMYLCASSSLGRQGNTEAFFGQGTRLTVV.

The chain is built from TRBV7-3 and TRBJ2-2, with a weak D call TRBD2 (5 bases). CDR1 is SGHTA and CDR2 is FQGTGA in the germline V gene. This CDR3 has 17 amino acids. V was pared by 5 bases and J by 1 base, with 17 bases between. In DNA form, the CDR3 reads TGTGCCAGCAGCCCTGGGGTAGCGAGAGTGAACACCGGGGAGCTGTTTTTT. Protein product: CASSPGVARVNTGELFF.

The gene calls are TRBV30 and TRBJ2-7; 9 bases are shared with TRBD1. The CDR3 sequence is 15 residues long. Germline values: CDR1 GTSNPN, CDR2 SVGIG (reference sequence). With V trimmed by 1 base and J by 0 bases, 4 bases remained unmatched. The CDR3 protein is CAWSARTGVSYEQYF. The CDR3 DNA is TGTGCCTGGAGTGCCCGGACAGGGGTCTCCTACGAGCAGTACTTC.

CDR3 in DNA: TGTGCCAGCAGCCGCGGACTAGCGGGAGTAGGAGATACGCAGTATTTT. Amino acids: CASSRGLAGVGDTQYF. This chain connects TRBV4-2 to TRBJ2-3; 13 bases are shared with TRBD2. Per the germline V gene, CDR1 is LGHNA and CDR2 is YNFKEQ. This CDR3 comprises 16 residues. V shed 4 bases and J 5 bases; nucleotides not matched to a gene: 6.

The chain has TRBV11-2 and TRBJ2-2; TRBD2 is a possible D gene (7 bases). The germline gives CDR1 SGHAT, CDR2 FQNNGV. The CDR3 is 16 amino acids. The V end lost 4 bases, the J end lost 6 bases, and 18 bases lay between the germline ends. The CDR3 sequence is CASSSWGGLGAGELFF. CDR3 coding DNA: TGTGCCAGCAGCTCCTGGGGGGGGCTAGGGGCCGGGGAGCTGTTTTTT. The full variable domain, in which reference TRBV11-2 and TRBJ2-2 provide the parts outside the CDR3, is EAGVAQSPRYKIIEKRQSVAFWCNPISGHATLYWYQQILGQGPKLLIQFQNNGVVDDSQLPKDRFSAERLKGVDSTLKIQPAKLEDSAVYLCASSSWGGLGAGELFFGEGSRLTVL.

J is TRBJ2-3 and V is TRBV3-1 (or the pseudogene TRBV3-2), with 10 bases fitting TRBD2. Germline V gives CDR1 LGHDT, CDR2 YNNKEL (reference sequence). Germline trimming cut 5 bases from V and 3 bases from J; bases unmatched to any gene: 5. The CDR3 totals 15 residues. Written as DNA, the CDR3 is TGTGCCAGCAGCTCTAGCGGGAGAGCTACAGATACGCAGTATTTT. Encoded protein: CASSSSGRATDTQYF.

Only one count was recorded for this clone. The V call is TRBV10-3, the J call TRBJ2-1, with D maybe TRBD1 (5 bases). The length of the CDR3 is 15 residues. V shed 4 bases and J shed 0 bases, with 10 bases lying between them. Germline CDR1 and CDR2: ENHRY and SYGVKD. CDR3 loop: CAISGQGSSYNEQFF. The DNA of the CDR3 is TGTGCCATCAGTGGCCAGGGTAGCTCCTACAATGAGCAGTTCTTC.

The chain recombines TRBV30 with TRBJ2-2; 9 bases line up with TRBD1. J gave up 3 bases and V 6 bases, and 2 bases lay outside the gene matches. CDR1 GTSNPN and CDR2 SVGIG come from the germline V gene (reference sequence). This CDR3 is 13 amino acids long. The CDR3 sequence: CACDRGYTGELFF. CDR3 in DNA: TGTGCCTGTGACAGGGGGTACACCGGGGAGCTGTTTTTT. The whole variable domain, filled in from reference TRBV30 and TRBJ2-2, reads SQTIHQWPATLVQPVGSPLSLECTVEGTSNPNLYWYRQAAGRGLQLLFYSVGIGQISSEVPQNLSASRPQDRQFILSSKKLLLSDSGFYLCACDRGYTGELFFGEGSRLTVL.

This rearrangement joins TRBV5-1 to TRBJ1-4; a possible D gene is TRBD1 (6 bases). Germline assignment: CDR1 SGHRS and CDR2 YFSETQ. Deletions cut 0 bases from V and 7 bases from J, with 10 bases between. This CDR3 comprises 14 residues. This chain's CDR3 is CASSLEGDREKLFF. The DNA of the CDR3 is TGCGCCAGCAGCTTGGAGGGGGACCGTGAAAAACTGTTTTTT.

The chain links TRBV6-5 to TRBJ1-2; maybe TRBD1 (5 bases). The CDR3 is 13 amino acids. Germline CDR1 is MNHEY and CDR2 is SVGAGI. V lost 5 bases and J lost 2, with 9 bases in between. The CDR3 region is CASSTDRNYGYTF. The CDR3 DNA follows: TGTGCCAGCAGTACTGACAGAAACTATGGCTACACCTTC.

The chain is built from TRBV20-1 and TRBJ2-3; D remains ambiguous. The germline V gene has CDR1 DFQATT and CDR2 SNEGSKA (reference sequence). This CDR3 has 14 residues. Between the trimmed V and J ends, which lost 3 bases and 2 bases, there was a span of 12 bases. The CDR3, as DNA: TGCAGTGCTAGTCCGCTAGGAGACACAGATACGCAGTATTTT. Translated: CSASPLGDTDTQYF.

The CDR3 DNA is TGTGCCAGCAGCGTAGGGGGACTAGCGGGAGCCCACAATGAGCAGTTCTTC. Residues: CASSVGGLAGAHNEQFF. This chain connects TRBV9 to TRBJ2-1, with 14 positions matching TRBD2. Looked up from germline, CDR1 is SGDLS and CDR2 is YYNGEE. V dropped 0 bases and J dropped 5; count of bases not matched to a gene: 4. The CDR3 loop spans 17 amino acids.

This chain uses TRBV28 with TRBJ2-7; D gene unclear. Germline lookup yields CDR1 MDHEN and CDR2 SYDVKM. The CDR3 runs to 15 residues. Trimming removed 1 base from V and 7 bases from J, with 17 bases in between. The CDR3 region has the DNA TGTGCCAGCAGTTTATCCCCTTCCTGGGCTTCGGAGCAGTACTTC. Its protein is CASSLSPSWASEQYF. The variable domain in full, completed from reference TRBV28 and TRBJ2-7, reads DVKVTQSSRYLVKRTGEKVFLECVQDMDHENMFWYRQDPGLGLRLIYFSYDVKMKEKGDIPEGYSVSREKKERFSLILESASTNQTSMYLCASSLSPSWASEQYFGPGTRLTVT.

This chain connects TRBV19 to TRBJ1-1, with TRBD1 as a possible D gene (6 bases). Germline V gene lookup returns CDR1 LNHDA and CDR2 SQIVND (reference sequence). This CDR3 region has 14 residues. Between the trimmed V and J ends, which lost 3 bases and 0 bases, there was a span of 8 bases. The CDR3 bases are TGTGCCAGTAGTATGGACAGATTGAACACTGAAGCTTTCTTT. This encodes CASSMDRLNTEAFF.

The V call is TRBV29-1, the J call TRBJ2-3; D may be TRBD1 (8 bases). CDR1 is SQVTM and CDR2 is ANQGSEA in the germline V gene. The CDR3 is made up of 13 amino acids. CDR3 loop: CARGGQGTDTQYF. The CDR3 coding sequence is TGCGCGAGGGGGGGACAGGGCACAGATACGCAGTATTTT.

This chain connects TRBV3-1 (or the pseudogene TRBV3-2) to TRBJ2-1, with unresolved D. The CDR3 runs to 11 residues. The V end was cut by 3 bases, the J end by 8 bases, with 5 bases between. Germline V gene sequence: CDR1 LGHDT, CDR2 YNNKEL (reference sequence). The CDR3 DNA reads as TGTGCCAGCAGCCATTCCGATGAGCAGTTCTTC. This codes for CASSHSDEQFF.

This chain links TRBV7-3 with TRBJ2-3; TRBD2 agrees at 8 bases. V lost 5 bases, J lost 4 bases, and 5 bases stayed unmatched. Per the germline V gene, CDR1 is SGHTA and CDR2 is FQGTGA. The CDR3 consists of 14 residues. CDR3 in amino acids: CASSLGTSPDTQYF. The DNA of the CDR3 is TGTGCCAGCAGCCTCGGGACTAGTCCAGATACGCAGTATTTT.

This chain connects TRBV7-9 to TRBJ1-2, with 7 bases matching TRBD1. J was trimmed by 7 bases and V by 1 base; bases with no gene match: 3. Germline V lookup: CDR1 SEHNR, CDR2 FQNEAQ (reference sequence). This CDR3 spans 13 amino acids. The CDR3 sequence is CASSLVGGGGYTF. In nucleotides, the CDR3 is TGTGCCAGCAGCTTAGTAGGGGGCGGTGGCTACACCTTC.

The rearrangement links TRBV7-9 to TRBJ2-3, with 8 positions matching TRBD2. Germline V CDR1 and CDR2: SEHNR, FQNEAQ (reference sequence). This CDR3 region has 15 residues. The V gene end was trimmed by 5 bases and the J gene end by 4 bases; junction bases not matched to a gene: 8. The CDR3 is CASSQSGSKADTQYF. The CDR3 coding sequence is TGTGCCAGCAGCCAAAGCGGGAGTAAGGCAGATACGCAGTATTTT.

The rearrangement links TRBV7-9 to TRBJ2-3, with 7 bases fitting TRBD2. This CDR3 is 17 amino acids long. J was trimmed by 3 bases and V by 0 bases; bases with no gene match: 9. Germline V gene lookup returns CDR1 SEHNR and CDR2 FQNEAQ (reference sequence). CDR3 sequence (DNA): TGTGCCAGCAGCTTAGCGCTGGCGGGAGTAGGGACAGATACGCAGTATTTT. This encodes CASSLALAGVGTDTQYF.

This clone turned up a few times. The chain couples TRBV29-1 to TRBJ2-7; D is possibly TRBD2 (5 bases). The germline V gene has CDR1 SQVTM and CDR2 ANQGSEA. The CDR3 covers 12 residues. Trimming cost V 3 bases and J 5 bases, with 11 bases left between them. The CDR3 nucleotides read TGCAGCGTTGAGCTAGCCAAAGACGAGCAGTACTTC. This encodes CSVELAKDEQYF.

The V call is TRBV3-1 (or the pseudogene TRBV3-2), the J call TRBJ2-2; possible D gene TRBD2, 6 bases. V lost 3 bases and J 6 bases, leaving 8 bases between the germline ends. This CDR3 region has 13 residues. CDR1 and CDR2 (germline): LGHDT, YNNKEL (reference sequence). The CDR3: CASSQRGAGELFF. The DNA of the CDR3 is TGTGCCAGCAGCCAGCGGGGAGCCGGGGAGCTGTTTTTT.

The gene calls are TRBV5-6 and TRBJ2-7, with 8 bases identical to TRBD2. Trimming took 4 bases from V and 3 from J; bases not matched to a gene: 3. From germline, CDR1 is SGHDT and CDR2 YYEEEE. The CDR3 covers 13 residues. The CDR3 bases are TGTGCCAGCAGCACGGGGGGGAACTACGAGCAGTACTTC. This sequence encodes CASSTGGNYEQYF.

The DNA of the CDR3 is TGTGCCAGCAGCTCGATCGATCTAGCGGCCTACAATGAGCAGTTCTTC. Its protein product is CASSSIDLAAYNEQFF. The gene calls are TRBV11-2 and TRBJ2-1; 7 bases match TRBD2. The trim removed 4 bases at V and 2 bases at J, leaving 8 bases unmatched. Germline loops: CDR1 SGHAT, CDR2 FQNNGV. CDR3 length equals 16 residues.

This clone showed up just once. This chain uses TRBV28 with TRBJ1-2; weak D call: TRBD1 (6 bases). Trimming cost V 3 bases and J 5 bases, with 10 bases left between them. The CDR3 covers 13 residues. Germline CDR1 is MDHEN and CDR2 is SYDVKM. The chain's CDR3 is CASSFRDKYGYTF. CDR3 in DNA: TGTGCCAGCAGTTTCCGGGACAAGTATGGCTACACCTTC.

This chain joins TRBV5-1 and TRBJ2-7; 10 bases are a match to TRBD2. The CDR3 sequence is 16 residues long. Per germline, CDR1 SGHRS and CDR2 YFSETQ. With 0 bases clipped from V and 0 bases from J, the junction kept 3 bases outside the gene matches. This chain's CDR3 is CASSLEPSGSSYEQYF. The CDR3 DNA sequence: TGCGCCAGCAGCTTGGAGCCTAGCGGGAGCTCCTACGAGCAGTACTTC.